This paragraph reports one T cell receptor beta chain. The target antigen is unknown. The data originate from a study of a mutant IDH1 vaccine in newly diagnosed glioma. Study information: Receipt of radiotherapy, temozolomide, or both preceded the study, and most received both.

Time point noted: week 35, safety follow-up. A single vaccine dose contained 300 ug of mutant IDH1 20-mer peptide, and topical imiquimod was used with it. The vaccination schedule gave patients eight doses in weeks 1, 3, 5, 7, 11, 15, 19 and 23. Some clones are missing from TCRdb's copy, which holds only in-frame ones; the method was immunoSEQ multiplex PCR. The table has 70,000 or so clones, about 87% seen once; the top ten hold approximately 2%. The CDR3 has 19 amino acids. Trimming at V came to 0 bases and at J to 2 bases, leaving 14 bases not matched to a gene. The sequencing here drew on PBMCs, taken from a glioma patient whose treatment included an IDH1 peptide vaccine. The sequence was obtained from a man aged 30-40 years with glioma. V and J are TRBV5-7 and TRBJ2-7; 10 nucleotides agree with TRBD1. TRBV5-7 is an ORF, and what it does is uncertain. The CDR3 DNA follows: TGTGCCAGCAGCTTGGAGACGGGGTTCGACAGGGGGCTTACCTACGAGCAGTACTTC. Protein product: CASSLETGFDRGLTYEQYF.